The present T cell receptor beta chain was sequenced within a study of blood T cell repertoires in COVID-19. Here immunoSEQ multiplex PCR was the method, and the copy in TCRdb shows in-frame clones only, minus some. The repertoire holds approximately 270,000 clones, with 80% to 90% as singletons. For recovered donors of Cohort 3, there were two negative PCRs, clearance, or symptom resolution. This clone appeared once. The CDR3 extends over 18 amino acids. Germline CDR1 ENHRY, CDR2 SYGVKD. Trimming removed 6 bases from V and 0 bases from J; junction bases left unmatched: 14. Sequencing input: PBMCs or T cells enriched from blood (not recorded which). The chain carries TRBV10-3 and TRBJ1-2; 9 bases are a match to TRBD1. This clonotype originated in a woman aged 25-40 years who had recovered from COVID-19. The CDR3 region is CAISELTGTGRANYGYTF. The CDR3 DNA is TGTGCCATCAGCGAGCTAACCGGGACAGGGAGAGCTAACTATGGCTACACCTTC.